This T cell receptor beta chain was documented in a study of circulating CD8 cells and anti-PD-1 response in melanoma. Overall study: About 55% of the 13 melanoma patients received first-line anti-PD-1 therapy.

Using 15 ng of total RNA, TCR libraries were made with the QIAseq Immune Repertoire TCR panel. TCRdb reprocessed the reads with MiXCR, giving one entry per CDR3 protein. The data contain around 2,100 distinct CDR3 sequences, around 7% of them seen just once; the ten biggest clones take up less than 10%. The CDR3 contains 12 residues. Germline V gene sequence: CDR1 LGHNT, CDR2 FRNRAP. Germline trimming cut 7 bases from V and 13 bases from J; bases unmatched to any gene: 10. Study-wide results and caveats: Generally, no replicate experiments were performed. Under 7% of TRB clonotypes were shared between subsets at M1. Only baseline and M1 samples entered the published repertoire comparisons.

Four subsets defined by PD-1 and/or TIGIT were sorted from live CD3+CD8+TCRalphabeta+ cells. By its share, this clonotype is medium-sized. What it binds is unknown. Likely a read error: the CDR3 ends without its conserved phenylalanine or tryptophan. The sequences come from CD8+ T cells from PBMCs, collected at baseline or after one month of anti-PD-1 therapy (not recorded which). The sequence was collected from a human donor with melanoma. V and J are TRBV12-5 and TRBJ1-5; 7 bases map to TRBD1. The DNA of the CDR3 is TGTGCTAGTGCCCTCGGACAGGCCTTGCAGCATTCT. As protein: CASALGQALQHS.